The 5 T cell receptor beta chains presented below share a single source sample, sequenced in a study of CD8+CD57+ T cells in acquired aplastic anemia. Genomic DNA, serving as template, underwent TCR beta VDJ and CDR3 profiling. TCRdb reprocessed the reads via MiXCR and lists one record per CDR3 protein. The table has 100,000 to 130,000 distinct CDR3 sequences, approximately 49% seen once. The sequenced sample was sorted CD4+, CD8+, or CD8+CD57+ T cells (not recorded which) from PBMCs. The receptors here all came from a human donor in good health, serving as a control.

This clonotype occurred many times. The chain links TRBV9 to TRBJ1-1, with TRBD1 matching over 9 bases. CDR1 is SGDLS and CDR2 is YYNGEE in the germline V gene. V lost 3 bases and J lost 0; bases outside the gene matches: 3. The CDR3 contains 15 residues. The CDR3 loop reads CASSDGTGLNTEAFF. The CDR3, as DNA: TGTGCCAGCAGCGACGGGACAGGGCTGAACACTGAAGCTTTCTTT.

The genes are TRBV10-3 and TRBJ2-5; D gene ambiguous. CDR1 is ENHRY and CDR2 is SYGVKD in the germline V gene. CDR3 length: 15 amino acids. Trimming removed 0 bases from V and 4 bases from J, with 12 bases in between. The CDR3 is CAISESLGGIETQYF. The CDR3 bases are TGTGCCATCAGTGAGTCCTTGGGCGGCATAGAGACCCAGTACTTC.

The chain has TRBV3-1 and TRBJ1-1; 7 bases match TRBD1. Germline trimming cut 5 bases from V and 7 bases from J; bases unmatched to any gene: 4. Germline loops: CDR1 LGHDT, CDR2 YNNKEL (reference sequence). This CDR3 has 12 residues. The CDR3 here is CASSVTGVEAFF. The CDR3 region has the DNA TGTGCCAGCAGCGTTACAGGGGTTGAAGCTTTCTTT.

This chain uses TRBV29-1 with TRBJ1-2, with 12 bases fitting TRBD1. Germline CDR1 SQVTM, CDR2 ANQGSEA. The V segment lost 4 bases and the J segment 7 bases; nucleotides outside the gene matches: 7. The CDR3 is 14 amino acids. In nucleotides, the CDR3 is TGCAGCGTTGTGGGACAGGGGGCGAAGATTGGCTACACCTTC. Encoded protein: CSVVGQGAKIGYTF.

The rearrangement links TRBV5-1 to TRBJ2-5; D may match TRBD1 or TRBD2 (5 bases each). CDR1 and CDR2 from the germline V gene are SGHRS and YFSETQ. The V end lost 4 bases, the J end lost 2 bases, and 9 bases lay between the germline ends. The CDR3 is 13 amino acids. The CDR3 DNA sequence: TGCGCCAGCAGCCCGGGACGGCAAGAGACCCAGTACTTC. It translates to CASSPGRQETQYF.